The T cell receptor (beta chain) described here comes from a study of Ad26.COV2.S vaccination and SARS-CoV-2 variants. Overall study findings and caveats: The TCR breadth and depth analyses may have understated or missed part of the total T cell responses.

About this clone: The antigen remains undetermined.

TCRdb keeps only in-frame clones here, not all; method: immunoSEQ multiplex PCR. This table has approximately 480,000 clones, roughly 89% appearing once. Trimming took off 0 bases at V and 4 bases at J, with 5 bases between the two ends. Germline V gene lookup returns CDR1 LNHNV and CDR2 YYDKDF (reference sequence). The length of the CDR3 is 13 residues. Described treatment: about 20 received Ad26.COV2.S at low or high dose, single or two shots; 5 received placebo; per-sample allocation not given. Following the first vaccine or placebo injection, samples were taken on day 63. This rearrangement joins TRBV15 to TRBJ2-3; D gene unclear. Material: peripheral blood, obtained in a trial of Ad26.COV2.S vaccine versus placebo. The receptor comes from a person aged 18 to 59 who received the Ad26.COV2.S COVID-19 vaccine or a placebo. The CDR3 region has the DNA TGTGCCACCAGCAGAGATTTCGCAGATACGCAGTATTTT. As protein: CATSRDFADTQYF.